This T cell receptor beta chain was captured in a study of blood T cell repertoires in COVID-19. At the level of the study: The United States, Italy and Spain supplied acute and convalescent COVID-19 samples.

Original data processing: Estimation of nucleated cell counts relied on the amplification of reference gene primers. Only in-frame clones appear in the TCRdb table, and some are missing; sequencing was by immunoSEQ multiplex PCR. D and trimming come from the DNA, and the V and J calls and clone size come from that table. The sample includes 220,000 or so clones, more than 85% seen only once; the top ten take roughly 10%. The Seattle site enrolled patients during active infection and followed them longitudinally. CDR3 length: 14 residues. V lost 1 base to trimming and J lost 10 bases, with 11 bases between them. Germline CDR1 is LGHNA and CDR2 is YSLEER.

This sequence joins TRBV4-3 and TRBJ1-6, with a weak D call TRBD1 (5 bases). This TCR came from a woman aged 45-65 years with COVID-19, enrolled during active disease. The sequenced sample consisted of peripheral blood. The CDR3 is CASSQVGSGSPLHF. CDR3 sequence (DNA): TGCGCCAGCAGCCAAGTAGGTTCAGGGTCACCCCTCCACTTT.